This T cell receptor (beta chain) was retrieved from a study of control samples from healthy donors and cancer patients. The CDR3 sequence is 16 residues long. Germline V gene data show CDR1 as MDHEN and CDR2 as SYDVKM. V dropped 5 bases and J dropped 1; count of bases not matched to a gene: 9. Libraries were prepared by immunoSEQ multiplex PCR; TCRdb keeps only in-frame clonotypes and omits some of them. This table has about 230,000 clones, over 75% appearing once. Sample: PBMCs. This receptor was obtained from a woman aged 60-75 years with lung cancer. The chain uses TRBV28 and TRBJ2-3; 7 positions match TRBD2. The CDR3 bases are TGTGCCAGCAGTGGCGCAGCGGGGAGTGGCACAGATACGCAGTATTTT. It encodes CASSGAAGSGTDTQYF.